The next 22 T cell receptor beta chains were all read from a single sample in a study of T-cell memory formation after mild COVID-19. TCRdb reprocessed the 5' RACE reads via MiXCR and lists one record per CDR3 protein. The table includes approximately 400,000 distinct CDR3 sequences, more than 15% detected once. The sequenced sample consisted of PBMCs or a T cell subset sorted from them (not recorded which). These receptors came from a man aged 18 to 30 who had mild COVID-19 (a few samples of this study predate the infection). Cell type and time point are not known.

This clonotype showed up just a few times. The chain is built from TRBV7-9 and TRBJ2-5; 7 nucleotides line up with TRBD2. With V trimmed by 8 bases and J by 3 bases, 6 bases remained unmatched. The CDR3 loop spans 13 amino acids. Per the germline V gene, CDR1 is SEHNR and CDR2 is FQNEAQ (reference sequence). The CDR3 DNA reads as TGTGCCAGCCGTACTAGCGCAGAAGAGACCCAGTACTTC. Protein sequence: CASRTSAEETQYF.

The chain is built from TRBV3-1 and TRBJ2-3, with TRBD2 as a possible D gene (7 bases). Looked up from germline, CDR1 is LGHDT and CDR2 is YNNKEL (reference sequence). Between the trimmed V and J ends, which lost 4 bases and 5 bases, there was a span of 13 bases. This CDR3 contains 14 residues. The CDR3 DNA sequence: TGTGCCAGCAGCCTCGGGGGGCTGGAAGATACGCAGTATTTT. It yields the protein CASSLGGLEDTQYF.

This clonotype was recorded at least ten times. The rearrangement links TRBV28 to TRBJ2-7; maybe TRBD2 (5 bases). The CDR3 sequence is 15 residues long. Trimming removed 5 bases at V and 2 bases at J, with 16 bases between. From germline, CDR1 is MDHEN and CDR2 SYDVKM. The CDR3 loop reads CASSPRGRGTYEQYV. CDR3 nucleotide sequence: TGTGCCAGCAGTCCCCGTGGGAGAGGGACCTACGAGCAGTACGTC.

This clonotype was recorded at least ten times. This rearrangement joins TRBV4-1 to TRBJ2-3; the D is unclear. The CDR3 spans 15 residues. In germline, CDR1 is MGHRA, CDR2 YSYEKL. V lost 0 bases, J lost 6 bases, and 13 bases lay in between. CDR3 DNA sequence: TGCGCCAGCAGCCAAGAATGGAAAGGGATGGATACGCAGTATTTT. Translation: CASSQEWKGMDTQYF.

In this sample, this clonotype turned up a few times. The chain links TRBV29-1 to TRBJ2-1; D could derive from TRBD1 or TRBD2 (5 bases each). The CDR3 runs 12 residues. Germline V gives CDR1 SQVTM, CDR2 ANQGSEA. V was cut by 7 bases and J by 9 bases, with 16 bases left in between. The DNA of the CDR3 is TGCAGCGGACGGGGCGGTTTTCCTGAGCAGTTCTTC. This gives the protein CSGRGGFPEQFF.

The CDR3 is CASSQGRLGVRNTEAFF. The CDR3 DNA reads as TGCGCCAGCAGCCAAGGTCGGTTGGGCGTAAGGAACACTGAAGCTTTCTTT. V and J are TRBV4-1 and TRBJ1-1; D uncertain. CDR3 length equals 17 residues. Trimming stripped 1 base from V and 1 base from J, with 16 bases between. Germline loops: CDR1 MGHRA, CDR2 YSYEKL.

This clonotype was observed a few times. The chain couples TRBV7-2 to TRBJ1-2; the match to TRBD1 covers 8 bases. The germline CDR1 and CDR2 sequences are SGHTA and FQGNSA. J was trimmed by 8 bases and V by 2 bases; bases with no gene match: 4. This CDR3 is built from 13 residues. CDR3 sequence (DNA): TGTGCCAGCAGCTTATTACAGGGGGTAGGCTACACCTTC. Protein: CASSLLQGVGYTF.

The table lists this clonotype with a few counts. This chain uses TRBV10-3 with TRBJ2-3; D not resolved. Germline CDR1 is ENHRY and CDR2 is SYGVKD. V lost 4 bases and J lost 0, with 5 bases in between. CDR3 length: 13 amino acids. CDR3 amino acids: CAISVLSTDTQYF. CDR3 in DNA: TGTGCCATCAGTGTACTCAGCACAGATACGCAGTATTTT.

This clonotype turned up a few times. The chain joins TRBV5-1 to TRBJ2-1; 8 bases fit TRBD2. The CDR3 is made up of 15 amino acids. The germline gives CDR1 SGHRS, CDR2 YFSETQ. Trimming took 4 bases from V and 3 from J; bases not matched to a gene: 6. The CDR3 bases are TGCGCCAGCAGCCCCAGCGGGGGCCTCTACAATGAGCAGTTCTTC. Its protein product is CASSPSGGLYNEQFF.

V usage is TRBV7-8 and J usage is TRBJ1-1; 7 nucleotides match TRBD1. In germline, CDR1 is SGHVS, CDR2 FQNEAQ. The CDR3 covers 15 residues. Germline trimming cut 5 bases from V and 1 base from J; bases unmatched to any gene: 7. CDR3 sequence reads: CASSGYRGANTEAFF. The CDR3 DNA is TGTGCCAGCAGCGGATACAGGGGAGCGAACACTGAAGCTTTCTTT.

J is TRBJ2-7 and V is TRBV20-1; a weak D match, TRBD2 (6 bases). The CDR3 is 12 amino acids. Germline values: CDR1 DFQATT, CDR2 SNEGSKA (reference sequence). The V end was cut by 7 bases, the J end by 0 bases, with 10 bases between. The DNA of the CDR3 is TGCAGTGGACGGGAGAGCTCCTACGAGCAGTACGTC. Translation: CSGRESSYEQYV.

The chain joins TRBV3-1 to TRBJ2-2, with D possibly TRBD2 on 6 matching bases. Between the trimmed V and J ends, which lost 4 bases and 8 bases, there was a span of 23 bases. The CDR3 spans 17 residues. Looked up from germline, CDR1 is LGHDT and CDR2 is YNNKEL (reference sequence). The CDR3 loop is CASSRGAEAGTTGELFF. CDR3 DNA: TGTGCCAGCAGCCGAGGCGCGGAGGCGGGGACCACAGGGGAGCTGTTTTTT.

This clonotype was seen a few times. The CDR3 DNA sequence: TGCAGTGCTCTCCCTAGCGGACTCACAGATACGCAGTATTTT. Translating it yields CSALPSGLTDTQYF. The chain joins TRBV20-1 to TRBJ2-3, with TRBD2 matching 7 bases. This CDR3 is built from 14 residues. The germline V gene has CDR1 DFQATT and CDR2 SNEGSKA (reference sequence). V shed 5 bases and J 2 bases; nucleotides not matched to a gene: 7.

The chain couples TRBV6-2 or TRBV6-3 to TRBJ2-5; maybe TRBD1 (5 bases). V was pared by 6 bases and J by 5 bases, with 16 bases between. Germline lookup yields CDR1 MNHEY and CDR2 SVGEGT. The CDR3 has 14 amino acids. In DNA form, the CDR3 reads TGTGCCAGCAGGGAAAGGGGTGGTTGGGAGACCCAGTACTTC. This encodes CASRERGGWETQYF.

This clonotype was found a few times. V is TRBV6-5 and J is TRBJ2-3; the D is unclear. Trimming cost V 2 bases and J 4 bases, with 13 bases left between them. CDR3 length equals 15 residues. The germline V gene has CDR1 MNHEY and CDR2 SVGAGI. The CDR3, as DNA: TGTGCCAGCAGTTACCAACCACGTATCTCAGATACGCAGTATTTT. Encoded protein: CASSYQPRISDTQYF.

This clonotype showed up just a few times. The chain couples TRBV9 to TRBJ2-2, with 7 bases fitting TRBD2. Per the germline V gene, CDR1 is SGDLS and CDR2 is YYNGEE. The CDR3 has 16 amino acids. Trimming removed 4 bases from V and 1 base from J; junction bases left unmatched: 7. The CDR3 DNA reads as TGTGCCAGCAGCCCAAAAGGGGAGGGGAACACCGGGGAGCTGTTTTTT. Translating it yields CASSPKGEGNTGELFF.

This clonotype was picked up a small number of times. V gene TRBV3-1 combines with J gene TRBJ2-2, with 10 bases lining up with TRBD1. The CDR3 runs to 14 residues. V lost 4 bases, J lost 6 bases, and 2 bases stayed unmatched. The germline gives CDR1 LGHDT, CDR2 YNNKEL (reference sequence). CDR3 region: CASSRGTGAGELFF. CDR3 bases: TGTGCCAGCAGCCGCGGGACAGGGGCCGGGGAGCTGTTTTTT.

With regard to this clonotype: With a much larger clone just one base away, this may be a read error. The chain is built from TRBV7-9 and TRBJ1-6; possibly TRBD1 for D (6 bases). The CDR3 extends over 14 amino acids. Germline-derived CDR1 and CDR2 are SEHNR and FQNEAQ (reference sequence). The V gene lost 5 bases and the J gene lost 10 bases, with 15 bases spanning the gap. Here the CDR3 DNA reads TGTGCCAGCAGCAGCCAGGGGTGGCGATCACCCCTCCACTTT. This sequence encodes CASSSQGWRSPLHF. Full variable domain (rest looked up from reference TRBV7-9 and TRBJ1-6): DTGVSQNPRHKITKRGQNVTFRCDPISEHNRLYWYRQTLGQGPEFLTYFQNEAQLEKSRLLSDRFSAERPKGSFSTLEIQRTEQGDSAMYLCASSSQGWRSPLHFGNGTRLTVT.

This clonotype was picked up a small number of times. This sequence joins TRBV7-2 and TRBJ2-7, with 9 bases matching TRBD1. This CDR3 region has 16 residues. Germline loops: CDR1 SGHTA, CDR2 FQGNSA. V lost 4 bases, J lost 1 base, and 8 bases stayed unmatched. CDR3 in DNA: TGTGCCAGCAGCTCCCAACAGGGGGCCTATTCCTACGAGCAGTACTTC. It is translated as CASSSQQGAYSYEQYF.

The J gene is TRBJ2-5, the V gene TRBV4-2, with no clear D. This CDR3 has 15 residues. The germline CDR1 and CDR2 sequences are LGHNA and YNFKEQ. V lost 0 bases, J lost 5 bases, and 13 bases lay in between. The CDR3 DNA reads TGTGCCAGCAGCCAAGATAGTTTTAAATCGGAGACCCAGTACTTC. It specifies CASSQDSFKSETQYF.

This clonotype was seen a handful of times. The J gene is TRBJ2-3, the V gene TRBV11-2, with TRBD2 identical over 12 bases. V dropped 7 bases and J dropped 3; count of bases not matched to a gene: 14. This CDR3 is built from 18 residues. CDR1 is SGHAT and CDR2 is FQNNGV in the germline V gene. As DNA, the CDR3 is TGTGCCAGCACCCCTCGACTAGCGGGGGAAACAATTACAGATACGCAGTATTTT. Its translation is CASTPRLAGETITDTQYF.

The rearrangement uses TRBV24-1 and TRBJ2-5, with D perhaps matching TRBD2 (6 bases). The V gene lost 4 bases and the J gene lost 5 bases, with 22 bases spanning the gap. The V gene's germline CDR1 is KGHDR and CDR2 SFDVKD. The CDR3 has 17 amino acids. CDR3: CATSDPTGTGVGETQYF. The CDR3 DNA is TGTGCCACCAGTGACCCTACCGGGACGGGAGTTGGCGAGACCCAGTACTTC.